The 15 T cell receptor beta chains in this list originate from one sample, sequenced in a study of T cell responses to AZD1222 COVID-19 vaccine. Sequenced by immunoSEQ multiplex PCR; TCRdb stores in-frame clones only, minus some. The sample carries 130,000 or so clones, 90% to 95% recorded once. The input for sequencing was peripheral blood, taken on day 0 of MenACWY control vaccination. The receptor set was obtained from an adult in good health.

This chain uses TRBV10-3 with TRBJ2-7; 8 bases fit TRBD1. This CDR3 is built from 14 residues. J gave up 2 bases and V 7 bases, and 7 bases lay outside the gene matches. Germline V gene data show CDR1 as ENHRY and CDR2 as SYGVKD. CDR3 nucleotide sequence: TGTGCCATCATGGAGACAGGGGTAACCTACGAGCAGTACTTC. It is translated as CAIMETGVTYEQYF.

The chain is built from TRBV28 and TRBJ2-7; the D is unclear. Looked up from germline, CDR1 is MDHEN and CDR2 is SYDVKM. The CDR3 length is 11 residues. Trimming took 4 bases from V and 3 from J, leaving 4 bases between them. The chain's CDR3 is CASSWGYEQYF. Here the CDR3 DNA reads TGTGCCAGCAGTTGGGGCTACGAGCAGTACTTC.

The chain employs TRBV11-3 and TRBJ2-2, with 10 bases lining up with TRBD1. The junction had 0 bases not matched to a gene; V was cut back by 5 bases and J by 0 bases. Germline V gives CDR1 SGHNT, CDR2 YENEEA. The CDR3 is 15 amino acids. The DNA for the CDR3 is TGTGCCAGCAGCGGACAGGGGGCGAACACCGGGGAGCTGTTTTTT. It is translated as CASSGQGANTGELFF.

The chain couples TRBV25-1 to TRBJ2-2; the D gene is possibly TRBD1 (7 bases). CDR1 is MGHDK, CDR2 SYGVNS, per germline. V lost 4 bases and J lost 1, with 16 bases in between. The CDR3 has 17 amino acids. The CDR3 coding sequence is TGTGCCAGCAGTGGGAGAACTCAGGGGGGGAACACCGGGGAGCTGTTTTTT. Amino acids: CASSGRTQGGNTGELFF. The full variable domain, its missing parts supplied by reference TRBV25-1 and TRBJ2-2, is EADIYQTPRYLVIGTGKKITLECSQTMGHDKMYWYQQDPGMELHLIHYSYGVNSTEKGDLSSESTVSRIRTEHFPLTLESARPSHTSQYLCASSGRTQGGNTGELFFGEGSRLTVL.

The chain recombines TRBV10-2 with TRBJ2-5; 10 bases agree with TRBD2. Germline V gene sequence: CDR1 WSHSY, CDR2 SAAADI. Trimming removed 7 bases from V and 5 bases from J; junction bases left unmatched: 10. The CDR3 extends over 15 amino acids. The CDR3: CASTASGGAGETQYF. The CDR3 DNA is TGCGCCAGCACGGCAAGCGGGGGGGCCGGGGAGACCCAGTACTTC.

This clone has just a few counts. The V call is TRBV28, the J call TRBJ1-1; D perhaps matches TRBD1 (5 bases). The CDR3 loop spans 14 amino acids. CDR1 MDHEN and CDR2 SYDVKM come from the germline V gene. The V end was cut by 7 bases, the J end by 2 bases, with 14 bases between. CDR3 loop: CASKNAGHNTEAFF. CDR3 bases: TGTGCCAGCAAAAACGCAGGACATAACACTGAAGCTTTCTTT.

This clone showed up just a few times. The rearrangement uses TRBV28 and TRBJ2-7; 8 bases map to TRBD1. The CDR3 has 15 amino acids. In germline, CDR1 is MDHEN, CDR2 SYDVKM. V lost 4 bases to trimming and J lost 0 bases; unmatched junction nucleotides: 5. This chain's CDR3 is CASSYAGQGSYEQYF. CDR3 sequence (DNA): TGTGCCAGCAGTTACGCCGGACAGGGCTCCTACGAGCAGTACTTC.

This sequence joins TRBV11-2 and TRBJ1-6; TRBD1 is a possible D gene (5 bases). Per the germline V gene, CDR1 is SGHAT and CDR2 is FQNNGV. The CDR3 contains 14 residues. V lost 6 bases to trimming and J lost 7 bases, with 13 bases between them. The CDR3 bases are TGTGCCAGCAGGGGCCAGGGTACCAATTCACCCCTCCACTTT. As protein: CASRGQGTNSPLHF.

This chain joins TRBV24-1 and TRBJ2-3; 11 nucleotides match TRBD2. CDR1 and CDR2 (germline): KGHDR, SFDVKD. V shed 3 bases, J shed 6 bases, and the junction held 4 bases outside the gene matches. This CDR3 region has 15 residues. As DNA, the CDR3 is TGTGCCACCAGTGATCGACTAGCGGGGCGGGATACGCAGTATTTT. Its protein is CATSDRLAGRDTQYF.

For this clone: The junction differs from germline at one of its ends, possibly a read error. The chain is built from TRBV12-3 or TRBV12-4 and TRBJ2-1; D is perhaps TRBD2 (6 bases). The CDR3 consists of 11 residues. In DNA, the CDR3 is TGTGCCAGCAGTTTCACACTAGCACGAGTCTTC. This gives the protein CASSFTLARVF.

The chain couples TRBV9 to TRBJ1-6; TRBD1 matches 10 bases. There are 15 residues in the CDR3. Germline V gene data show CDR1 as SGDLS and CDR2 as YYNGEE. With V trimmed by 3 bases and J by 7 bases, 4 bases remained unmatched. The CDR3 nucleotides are TGTGCCAGCAGCGCCCGGGACAGGGGCAATTCACCCCTCCACTTT. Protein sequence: CASSARDRGNSPLHF.

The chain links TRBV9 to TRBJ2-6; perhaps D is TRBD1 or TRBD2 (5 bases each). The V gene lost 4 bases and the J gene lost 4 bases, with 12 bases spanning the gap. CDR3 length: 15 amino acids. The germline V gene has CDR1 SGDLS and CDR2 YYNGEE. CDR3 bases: TGTGCCAGCAGCCCCTCCGGGGCGGGGGCCAACGTCCTGACTTTC. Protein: CASSPSGAGANVLTF. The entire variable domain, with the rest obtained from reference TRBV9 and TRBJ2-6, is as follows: DSGVTQTPKHLITATGQRVTLRCSPRSGDLSVYWYQQSLDQGLQFLIQYYNGEERAKGNILERFSAQQFPDLHSELNLSSLELGDSALYFCASSPSGAGANVLTFGAGSRLTVL.

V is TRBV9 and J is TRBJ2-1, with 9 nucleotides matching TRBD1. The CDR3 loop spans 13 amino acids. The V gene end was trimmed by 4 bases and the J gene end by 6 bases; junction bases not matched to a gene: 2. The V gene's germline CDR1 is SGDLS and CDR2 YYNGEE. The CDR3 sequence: CASSPGQGNEQFF. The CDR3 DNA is TGTGCCAGCAGCCCGGGACAGGGCAATGAGCAGTTCTTC.

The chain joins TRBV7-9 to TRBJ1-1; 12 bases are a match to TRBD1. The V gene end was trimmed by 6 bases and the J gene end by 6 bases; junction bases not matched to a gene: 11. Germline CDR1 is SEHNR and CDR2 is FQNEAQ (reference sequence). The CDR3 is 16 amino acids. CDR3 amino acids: CASSPGTGGLTSEAFF. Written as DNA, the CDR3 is TGTGCCAGCAGTCCCGGGACAGGGGGCCTTACCTCTGAAGCTTTCTTT.

CDR3 coding DNA: TGTGCCAGCAGCGCCAGAGGGGGTTTGGGGAATGAAAAACTGTTTTTT. Residues: CASSARGGLGNEKLFF. The rearrangement joins TRBV9 to TRBJ1-4; a possible D gene is TRBD1 (6 bases). This CDR3 has 16 amino acids. Trimming took 3 bases from V and 5 from J, leaving 17 bases between them. Looked up from germline, CDR1 is SGDLS and CDR2 is YYNGEE.